This T cell receptor beta chain was profiled in a study of T cell responses to AZD1222 COVID-19 vaccine. Study-wide findings and caveats: Repertoire sampling was restricted to post-peak T cell response timepoints.

The protocol was immunoSEQ multiplex PCR, while the TCRdb copy is restricted to in-frame clones and leaves out a portion. The table includes some 180,000 clones, roughly nine tenths detected once. This clone occurred a few times. Its matching antigen is unknown. Germline CDR1 reads SQVTM; CDR2 reads ANQGSEA. Trimming left V 4 bases short and J 4 bases short, with 8 bases between. The CDR3 totals 11 residues. This clonotype originated in an adult who received the AZD1222 COVID-19 vaccine. The V and J genes are TRBV29-1 and TRBJ2-7, with a tentative D call TRBD1 (5 bases). This specimen consisted of peripheral blood, obtained 28 days after the second AZD1222 dose. In nucleotides, the CDR3 is TGCAGCGTTGCAAAGGGGTACGAGCAGTACTTC. It yields the protein CSVAKGYEQYF.